The next 29 T cell receptor beta chains were all read from a single sample in a study of OX40 agonist ivuxolimab in advanced cancers. TCRdb's copy holds only in-frame clones and misses some; the assay was immunoSEQ multiplex PCR. The data contain some 25,000 clones, about 76% of them singletons. The specimen comprised CD4+ or CD8+ T cells sorted from blood, sampled in a trial of the OX40 agonist ivuxolimab. The receptors originated from an adult with an advanced solid tumor such as melanoma, head and neck, liver or kidney cancer.

V is TRBV7-2 and J is TRBJ1-1, with 7 bases fitting TRBD1. This CDR3 comprises 13 residues. With V trimmed by 6 bases and J by 3 bases, 4 bases remained unmatched. CDR1 is SGHTA, CDR2 FQGNSA, per germline. CDR3: CASRLTGDTEAFF. In nucleotides, the CDR3 is TGTGCCAGCAGACTTACAGGGGACACTGAAGCTTTCTTT.

The genes are TRBV7-6 and TRBJ2-7; 7 positions match TRBD1. The V segment lost 5 bases and the J segment 0 bases; nucleotides outside the gene matches: 10. This CDR3 is built from 16 residues. Per germline, CDR1 SGHVS and CDR2 FNYEAQ. This CDR3 is CASSPGPAGGSYEQYF. DNA for the CDR3: TGTGCCAGCAGCCCAGGGCCTGCAGGGGGCTCCTACGAGCAGTACTTC.

J is TRBJ2-7 and V is TRBV10-3; 8 nucleotides line up with TRBD1. CDR3 size: 13 residues. Unmatched junction bases numbered 4, after V lost 7 bases and J lost 2 bases. Germline CDR1 and CDR2: ENHRY and SYGVKD. The CDR3 here is CAITQTGAYEQYF. In nucleotides, the CDR3 is TGTGCCATCACCCAGACAGGGGCCTACGAGCAGTACTTC.

J is TRBJ2-3 and V is TRBV4-2, with 8 bases that match TRBD2. Per germline, CDR1 LGHNA and CDR2 YNFKEQ. The CDR3 is 17 amino acids. The ends lost 1 base at V and 4 bases at J; junction bases unmatched: 10. The CDR3 is CASSQVEDGGASDTQYF. As DNA, the CDR3 is TGTGCCAGCAGCCAAGTTGAAGACGGGGGGGCCTCAGATACGCAGTATTTT.

The genes are TRBV29-1 and TRBJ2-2; 9 bases are shared with TRBD1. CDR1 and CDR2 from the germline V gene are SQVTM and ANQGSEA. This CDR3 has 17 amino acids. Germline trimming cut 0 bases from V and 4 bases from J; bases unmatched to any gene: 9. CDR3 nucleotide sequence: TGCAGCGTTGAAGATCTTCACGGGACAGGGAGCACCGGGGAGCTGTTTTTT. This sequence encodes CSVEDLHGTGSTGELFF.

CDR3 residues: CASRGPGASPLHF. The CDR3 coding sequence is TGTGCCAGCAGGGGTCCCGGCGCTTCACCCCTCCACTTT. The genes are TRBV7-3 and TRBJ1-6, with no clear D. V was shortened by 6 bases and J by 9 bases, with 12 bases between the two germline ends. The germline V gene has CDR1 SGHTA and CDR2 FQGTGA. The CDR3 is made up of 13 amino acids. Full variable domain (outside the CDR3, taken from reference TRBV7-3 and TRBJ1-6): GAGVSQTPSNKVTEKGKYVELRCDPISGHTALYWYRQSLGQGPEFLIYFQGTGAADDSGLPNDRFFAVRPEGSVSTLKIQRTERGDSAVYLCASRGPGASPLHFGNGTRLTVT.

This chain connects TRBV6-1 to TRBJ2-7, with D unclear. The CDR3 loop spans 13 amino acids. V dropped 1 base and J dropped 1 base, with 5 bases sitting between them. From germline, CDR1 is MNHNS and CDR2 SASEGT. CDR3 loop: CASSEDSSYEQYF. CDR3 sequence (DNA): TGTGCCAGCAGTGAAGACAGTTCCTACGAGCAGTACTTC.

The rearrangement links TRBV11-2 to TRBJ2-3, with D uncertain. Germline-derived CDR1 and CDR2 are SGHAT and FQNNGV. The V end was cut by 0 bases, the J end by 1 base, with 11 bases between. There are 16 residues in the CDR3. As DNA, the CDR3 is TGTGCCAGCAGCTTAGATGGTAGCTGGGGCACAGATACGCAGTATTTT. It is translated as CASSLDGSWGTDTQYF.

There are a few counts of this clone. The chain recombines TRBV2 with TRBJ2-3; TRBD1 matches at 8 bases. V dropped 6 bases and J dropped 0; count of bases not matched to a gene: 8. Germline lookup yields CDR1 SNHLY and CDR2 FYNNEI. This CDR3 comprises 16 residues. The DNA for the CDR3 is TGTGCCAGCAGCCGGGACAGGAGACTTAGCACAGATACGCAGTATTTT. It is translated as CASSRDRRLSTDTQYF.

The rearrangement uses TRBV19 and TRBJ2-5, with 9 bases aligning to TRBD1. Germline CDR1 and CDR2: LNHDA and SQIVND (reference sequence). There are 15 residues in the CDR3. J was trimmed by 5 bases and V by 3 bases; bases with no gene match: 7. CDR3 bases: TGTGCCAGTAGTATCCTGGACAGGGGACGGGAGACCCAGTACTTC. Translated: CASSILDRGRETQYF.

This clone was recorded only once. The chain recombines TRBV7-2 with TRBJ1-2, with D maybe TRBD1 (5 bases). V was shortened by 1 base and J by 2 bases, with 14 bases between the two germline ends. The CDR3 has 16 amino acids. Looked up from germline, CDR1 is SGHTA and CDR2 is FQGNSA. In nucleotides, the CDR3 is TGTGCCAGCAGCTTAGGGGTCCAGGGTCTCAACTATGGCTACACCTTC. Translation: CASSLGVQGLNYGYTF.

The chain uses TRBV9 and TRBJ2-2; a possible D gene is TRBD1 (6 bases). Germline V gives CDR1 SGDLS, CDR2 YYNGEE. The V end was cut by 3 bases, the J end by 5 bases, with 14 bases between. The CDR3 has 15 amino acids. DNA for the CDR3: TGTGCCAGCAGCGCTTCAGGGGTACGGACCGGGGAGCTGTTTTTT. It is translated as CASSASGVRTGELFF.

In nucleotides, the CDR3 is TGTGCCAGCAGCTTTGGGTCTGGGGGCTCCGAGCAGTACTTC. Protein sequence: CASSFGSGGSEQYF. This chain links TRBV13 with TRBJ2-7, with a tentative D call TRBD1 (6 bases). Per the germline V gene, CDR1 is PRHDT and CDR2 is FYEKMQ (reference sequence). The V end was cut by 3 bases, the J end by 6 bases, with 15 bases between. The length of the CDR3 is 14 residues.

This clone has just a few counts. The V gene is TRBV10-3, the J gene TRBJ2-2; possibly TRBD2 for D (5 bases). Germline CDR1 and CDR2: ENHRY and SYGVKD. V was cut by 4 bases and J by 1 base, with 7 bases left in between. The CDR3 runs to 14 residues. The CDR3 spells CAISGRGNTGELFF. Written as DNA, the CDR3 is TGTGCCATCAGTGGTCGGGGGAACACCGGGGAGCTGTTTTTT.

This clone was detected only once. The chain has TRBV15 and TRBJ1-1; D is ambiguous. V lost 1 base and J 3 bases, leaving 18 bases between the germline ends. This CDR3 comprises 17 residues. CDR1 is LNHNV and CDR2 is YYDKDF in the germline V gene (reference sequence). The CDR3 nucleotides are TGTGCCACCAGCAGAGGTTTTAGGACGGGTAAGGACACTGAAGCTTTCTTT. Translation: CATSRGFRTGKDTEAFF. The variable domain in full, completed from reference TRBV15 and TRBJ1-1, reads DAMVIQNPRYQVTQFGKPVTLSCSQTLNHNVMYWYQQKSSQAPKLLFHYYDKDFNNEADTPDNFQSRRPNTSFCFLDIRSPGLGDTAMYLCATSRGFRTGKDTEAFFGQGTRLTVV.

The V call is TRBV9, the J call TRBJ2-3, with TRBD2 matching 8 bases. Per germline, CDR1 SGDLS and CDR2 YYNGEE. V shed 0 bases and J 6 bases; nucleotides not matched to a gene: 9. This CDR3 spans 16 amino acids. This CDR3 is CASSVEAGGPADTQYF. Here the CDR3 DNA reads TGTGCCAGCAGCGTAGAGGCGGGGGGCCCCGCCGATACGCAGTATTTT. The full variable domain, in which reference TRBV9 and TRBJ2-3 provide the parts outside the CDR3, is DSGVTQTPKHLITATGQRVTLRCSPRSGDLSVYWYQQSLDQGLQFLIQYYNGEERAKGNILERFSAQQFPDLHSELNLSSLELGDSALYFCASSVEAGGPADTQYFGPGTRLTVL.

This sequence joins TRBV7-3 and TRBJ2-1; 9 nucleotides line up with TRBD2. Germline V lookup: CDR1 SGHTA, CDR2 FQGTGA. The CDR3 length is 19 residues. V was clipped by 2 bases and J by 6 bases; unmatched bases: 17. The CDR3 here is CASSLGFPSGEKFGNEQFF. CDR3 bases: TGTGCCAGCAGCTTAGGGTTCCCTAGCGGGGAGAAATTTGGCAATGAGCAGTTCTTC.

The V call is TRBV7-8, the J call TRBJ1-2, with TRBD1 identical over 8 bases. The J segment lost 2 bases and the V segment lost 4 bases, leaving 0 bases of the junction unmatched. The germline gives CDR1 SGHVS, CDR2 FQNEAQ. CDR3 length: 13 amino acids. The CDR3 region has the DNA TGTGCCAGCAGCTGGGACAGGAACTATGGCTACACCTTC. The encoded protein is CASSWDRNYGYTF.

The chain uses TRBV15 and TRBJ1-5; D unresolved. Trimming stripped 0 bases from V and 2 bases from J, with 5 bases between. Germline CDR1 LNHNV, CDR2 YYDKDF (reference sequence). The CDR3 sequence is 14 residues long. The CDR3 nucleotides are TGTGCCACCAGCAGAGATTTGGGCAATCAGCCCCAGCATTTT. This codes for CATSRDLGNQPQHF.

The chain carries TRBV4-2 and TRBJ2-1; weak D call: TRBD1 (5 bases). Trimming took 0 bases from V and 10 from J, leaving 7 bases between them. The CDR3 sequence is 12 residues long. In germline, CDR1 is LGHNA, CDR2 YNFKEQ. Here the CDR3 reads CASSQEGPEQFF. CDR3 DNA: TGTGCCAGCAGCCAAGAGGGGCCCGAGCAGTTCTTC.

By share, this clone counts as medium-sized. The V gene is TRBV4-1, the J gene TRBJ2-2; D ambiguous. The CDR3 is made up of 15 amino acids. Trimming removed 5 bases from V and 6 bases from J, with 16 bases in between. CDR1 and CDR2 (germline): MGHRA, YSYEKL. The CDR3 protein is CASSKRKDGAGELFF. The CDR3 DNA sequence: TGCGCCAGCAGCAAAAGGAAGGATGGGGCCGGGGAGCTGTTTTTT.

The V and J genes are TRBV9 and TRBJ2-2; TRBD2 matches 11 bases. Germline V gives CDR1 SGDLS, CDR2 YYNGEE. The length of the CDR3 is 16 residues. J was trimmed by 2 bases and V by 2 bases; bases with no gene match: 2. CDR3 DNA sequence: TGTGCCAGCAGCGTTAGCGGGGGGGCCAACACCGGGGAGCTGTTTTTT. Amino acid sequence: CASSVSGGANTGELFF.

This chain uses TRBV12-5 with TRBJ2-1, with a possible D match to TRBD2 (5 bases). The V gene lost 6 bases and the J gene lost 6 bases, with 21 bases spanning the gap. The CDR3 is 16 residues long. The germline CDR1 and CDR2 sequences are LGHNT and FRNRAP. CDR3 in DNA: TGTGCTAGTGGCCCTAACAGCGGCGCCCCTTTCAATGAGCAGTTCTTC. Protein product: CASGPNSGAPFNEQFF.

The V gene is TRBV29-1, the J gene TRBJ2-2, with a possible D match to TRBD2 (6 bases). Looked up from germline, CDR1 is SQVTM and CDR2 is ANQGSEA. This CDR3 region has 12 residues. V lost 4 bases and J 6 bases, leaving 9 bases between the germline ends. CDR3 amino acids: CSVVGGAGELFF. The CDR3 DNA reads as TGCAGCGTTGTAGGCGGGGCCGGGGAGCTGTTTTTT.

The chain recombines TRBV4-1 with TRBJ2-1, with D perhaps assigned TRBD1 or TRBD2 (5 bases each). The germline gives CDR1 MGHRA, CDR2 YSYEKL. V gave up 8 bases and J gave up 2 bases, with 7 bases separating them. This CDR3 is 12 amino acids long. Here the CDR3 reads CASGGPYNEQFF. The CDR3 coding sequence is TGCGCCAGCGGGGGACCCTACAATGAGCAGTTCTTC.

The rearrangement links TRBV27 to TRBJ1-3; D call uncertain. Germline CDR1 reads MNHEY; CDR2 reads SMNVEV (reference sequence). Trimming left V 2 bases short and J 0 bases short, with 14 bases between. The CDR3 loop spans 17 amino acids. CDR3 loop: CASSLNPHESSGNTIYF. CDR3 nucleotide sequence: TGTGCCAGCAGTTTAAACCCACATGAGAGCTCTGGAAACACCATATATTTT.

CDR3 bases: TGTGCCAGTACCCCTCGGGGGGGCTGGTATGGCTACACCTTC. Its protein is CASTPRGGWYGYTF. The rearrangement joins TRBV19 to TRBJ1-2; D perhaps matches TRBD1 (6 bases). Trimming took off 7 bases at V and 5 bases at J, with 17 bases between the two ends. Germline CDR1 reads LNHDA; CDR2 reads SQIVND (reference sequence). The CDR3 is made up of 14 amino acids.

The chain links TRBV7-9 to TRBJ1-1, with D unresolved. This CDR3 has 15 amino acids. CDR1 and CDR2 from the germline V gene are SEHNR and FQNEAQ (reference sequence). V shed 6 bases and J shed 3 bases, with 17 bases lying between them. The CDR3 loop is CASSSNPFRDTEAFF. As DNA, the CDR3 is TGTGCCAGCAGTTCCAACCCGTTTCGGGACACTGAAGCTTTCTTT.

This clone occurred once. The chain uses TRBV6-5 and TRBJ2-1, with D perhaps matching TRBD2 (5 bases). V dropped 6 bases and J dropped 3 bases, with 12 bases sitting between them. Germline V gene data show CDR1 as MNHEY and CDR2 as SVGAGI. The CDR3 runs to 14 residues. This CDR3 reads CASSHGDFYNEQFF. DNA for the CDR3: TGTGCCAGCAGCCACGGGGATTTCTACAATGAGCAGTTCTTC.